This T cell receptor beta chain was observed in a study of T cells in Graves' hyperthyroidism and ophthalmopathy. Findings and limits, study-wide: Peripheral blood also featured most of the thyroid clonotypes expanded above 0.001.

For ophthalmopathy patients, the Clinical Activity Score was at least 3 and the NOSPECS grade at least 4; duration was under 3 months. Uncontrolled infection, other autoimmune disease, pregnancy or lactation excluded patients. Diagnosis rested on symptoms, serum thyroxine and TRAb, thyroid ultrasound, and orbital computed tomography. TCR beta CDR3 regions were amplified from RNA transcripts. Initially, a first-round RT-PCR of the TCR CDR3 employed the HTBI primer set. TCRdb reprocessed the multiplex PCR reads with MiXCR, giving one entry per CDR3 protein. Of about 380,000 distinct CDR3 sequences in the sample, around 18% were seen once. This clonotype was seen a handful of times. Its antigen is still unknown. The CDR3 totals 13 residues. The V gene's germline CDR1 is MNHEY and CDR2 SMNVEV (reference sequence). Trimming removed 5 bases from V and 6 bases from J; junction bases left unmatched: 6.

The sample comprised blood. The origin of this receptor is a man in his late teens or twenties with Graves' ophthalmopathy. The chain is built from TRBV27 and TRBJ1-1; 7 nucleotides line up with TRBD1. CDR3 amino acids: CASSGGGGPEAFF. In nucleotides, the CDR3 is TGTGCCAGCAGTGGGGGAGGGGGCCCTGAAGCTTTCTTT.